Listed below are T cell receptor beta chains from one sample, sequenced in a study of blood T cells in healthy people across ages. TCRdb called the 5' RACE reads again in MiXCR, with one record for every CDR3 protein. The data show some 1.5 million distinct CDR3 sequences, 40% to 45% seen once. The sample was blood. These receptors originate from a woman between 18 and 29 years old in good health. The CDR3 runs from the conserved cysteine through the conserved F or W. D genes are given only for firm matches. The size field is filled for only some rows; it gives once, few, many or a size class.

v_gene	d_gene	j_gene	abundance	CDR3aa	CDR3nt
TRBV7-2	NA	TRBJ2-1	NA	CASSPYPMRNEQFF	TGTGCCAGCAGTCCCTACCCCATGAGGAATGAGCAGTTCTTC
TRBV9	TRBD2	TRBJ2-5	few	CASTLPGLPVPKETQYF	TGTGCCAGCACCCTTCCGGGACTACCCGTTCCCAAAGAGACCCAGTACTTC
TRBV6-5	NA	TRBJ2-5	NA	CASRRTNVVKTQYF	TGTGCCAGCAGACGGACCAACGTGGTGAAGACCCAGTACTTC
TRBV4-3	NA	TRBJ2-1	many	CASSQDGASEYNEQFF	TGCGCCAGCAGCCAAGATGGGGCTAGCGAGTACAATGAGCAGTTCTTC
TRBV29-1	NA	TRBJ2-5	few	CSAGTEWKTQYF	TGCAGCGCTGGGACGGAATGGAAGACCCAGTACTTC
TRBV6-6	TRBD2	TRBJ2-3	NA	CASTSGGRRTDTQYF	TGTGCTTCGACCTCGGGAGGGAGGAGAACAGATACGCAGTATTTT
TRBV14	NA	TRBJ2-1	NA	CASSSAGEQFF	TGTGCCAGCAGCAGTGCGGGAGAGCAGTTCTTC
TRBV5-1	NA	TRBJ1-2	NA	CASSLGTDYYGYTF	TGCGCCAGCAGCTTGGGGACAGACTACTATGGCTACACCTTC
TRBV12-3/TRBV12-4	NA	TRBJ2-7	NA	CASSDGPHEQYF	TGTGCCAGCAGCGACGGGCCCCACGAGCAGTACTTC
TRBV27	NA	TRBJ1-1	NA	CASRGEGRWNTEAFF	TGTGCCAGCAGGGGGGAGGGTCGGTGGAACACTGAAGCTTTCTTT
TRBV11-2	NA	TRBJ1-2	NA	CASSPGDRGNYGYTF	TGTGCCAGCAGCCCGGGGGACCGAGGGAACTATGGCTACACCTTC
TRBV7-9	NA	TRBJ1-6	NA	CASSLDIGHSPLHF	TGTGCCAGCAGCTTAGATATCGGCCATTCACCCCTCCACTTT
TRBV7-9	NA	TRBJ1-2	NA	CASSSREAPNYGYTF	TGTGCCAGCAGCTCTCGAGAGGCCCCAAACTATGGCTACACCTTC